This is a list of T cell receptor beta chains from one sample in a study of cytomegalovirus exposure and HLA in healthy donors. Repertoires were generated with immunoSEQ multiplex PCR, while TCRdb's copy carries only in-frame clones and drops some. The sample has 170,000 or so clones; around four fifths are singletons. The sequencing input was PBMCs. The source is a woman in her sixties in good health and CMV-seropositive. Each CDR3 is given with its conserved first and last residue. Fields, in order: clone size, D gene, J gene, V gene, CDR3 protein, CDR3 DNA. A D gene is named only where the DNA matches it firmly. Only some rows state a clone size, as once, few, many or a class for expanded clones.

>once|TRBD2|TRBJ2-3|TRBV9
CASSVAGGEDTQYF
TGTGCCAGCAGCGTAGCGGGGGGGGAAGATACGCAGTATTTT
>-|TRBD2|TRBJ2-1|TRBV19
CASSSTWGAGDPEFF
TGTGCCAGTAGTTCCACGTGGGGAGCGGGGGATCCGGAGTTCTTC
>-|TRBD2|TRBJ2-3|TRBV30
CAWSPTSGTYTDTQYF
TGTGCCTGGAGTCCGACTAGCGGGACCTACACAGATACGCAGTATTTT
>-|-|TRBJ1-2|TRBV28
CASSLTGNRIGYTF
TGTGCCAGCAGTTTAACAGGGAACCGTATTGGCTACACCTTC
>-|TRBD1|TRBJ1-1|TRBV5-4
CASSLEPDRQFEAFF
TGTGCCAGCAGCTTGGAACCGGACAGGCAGTTTGAAGCTTTCTTT
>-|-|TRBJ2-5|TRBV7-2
CASSSSRTTLQTQYF
TGTGCCAGCAGCTCCTCGAGGACAACCCTTCAGACCCAGTACTTC
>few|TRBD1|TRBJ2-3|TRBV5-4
CASSLWGQGSDTQYF
TGTGCCAGCAGCTTGTGGGGACAGGGTTCAGATACGCAGTATTTT
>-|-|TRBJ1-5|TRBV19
CASSFDSSLQPQHF
TGTGCCAGTAGTTTCGACAGTAGCCTTCAGCCCCAGCATTTT
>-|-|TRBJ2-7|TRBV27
CASSLLGADRADEQYF
TGTGCCAGCAGTTTATTGGGAGCCGATCGGGCCGACGAGCAGTACTTC
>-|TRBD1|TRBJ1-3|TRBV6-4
CASSPDRVPSGNTIYF
TGTGCCAGCAGTCCGGACAGGGTTCCCTCTGGAAACACCATATATTTT
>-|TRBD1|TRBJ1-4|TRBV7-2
CASSIQGVNEKLFF
TGTGCCAGCAGCATACAGGGGGTTAATGAAAAACTGTTTTTT
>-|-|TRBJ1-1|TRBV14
CASSHRWGGKAFF
TGTGCCAGCAGCCACCGGTGGGGAGGGAAGGCTTTCTTT
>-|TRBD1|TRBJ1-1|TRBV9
CASSGTGQGASSAFF
TGTGCCAGCAGCGGGACGGGACAGGGGGCAAGTAGTGCTTTCTTT
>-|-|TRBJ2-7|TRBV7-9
CASSSYRSQYYEQYF
TGTGCCAGCAGTTCTTACAGGAGCCAGTACTACGAGCAGTACTTC
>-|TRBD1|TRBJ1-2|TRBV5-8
CASSFPTGGLPGYTF
TGTGCCAGCAGCTTCCCGACAGGGGGCTTACCCGGCTACACCTTC
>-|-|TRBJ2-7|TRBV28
CASSPDGQGTYEQYF
TGTGCCAGCAGCCCGGACGGTCAGGGGACCTACGAGCAGTACTTC
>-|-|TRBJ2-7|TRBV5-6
CASSLKGYHEQYF
TGTGCCAGCAGCTTGAAGGGGTACCACGAGCAGTACTTC
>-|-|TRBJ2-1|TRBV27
CASSTSTGLTYNEQFF
-
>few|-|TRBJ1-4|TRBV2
CASSSRDEKLFF
TGTGCCAGCAGCTCCAGGGATGAAAAACTGTTTTTT
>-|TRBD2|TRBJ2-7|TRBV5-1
CASSLEGLAWQGQYEQYF
TGCGCCAGCAGCTTGGAGGGACTAGCGTGGCAGGGGCAATACGAGCAGTACTTC
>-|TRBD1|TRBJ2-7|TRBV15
CATSRDWGQGITYEQYF
TGTGCCACCAGCAGAGATTGGGGACAGGGGATAACCTACGAGCAGTACTTC
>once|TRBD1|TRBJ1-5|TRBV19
CASSNQGARSNQPQHF
TGTGCCAGTAGTAACCAGGGGGCGAGAAGCAATCAGCCCCAGCATTTT
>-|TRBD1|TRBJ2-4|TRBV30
CAWSAGTGGGSQYF
TGTGCCTGGAGTGCAGGGACAGGGGGTGGCAGTCAGTACTTC
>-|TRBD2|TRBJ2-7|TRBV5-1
CASSLEPSGGRISLYEQYF
TGCGCCAGCAGCTTGGAGCCTAGCGGGGGGCGAATTAGTTTGTACGAGCAGTACTTC
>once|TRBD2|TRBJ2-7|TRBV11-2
CASSLEATSVGYEQYF
TGTGCCAGCAGCTTAGAAGCGACTAGCGTAGGCTACGAGCAGTACTTC
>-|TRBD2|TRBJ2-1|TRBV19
CASSIDGLAGIYNEQFF
TGTGCCAGTAGTATAGATGGACTAGCGGGGATTTACAATGAGCAGTTCTTC
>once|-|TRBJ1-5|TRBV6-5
CASSNRESSPQHF
TGTGCCAGCAGCAACAGGGAGTCATCGCCCCAGCATTTT
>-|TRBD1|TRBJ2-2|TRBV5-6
CASSLMGQLPTGELFF
TGTGCCAGCAGCTTGATGGGACAGCTGCCGACCGGGGAGCTGTTTTTT
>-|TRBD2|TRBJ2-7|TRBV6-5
CASSSLLAGGPYEQYF
TGTGCCAGCAGTTCACTACTAGCGGGAGGGCCCTACGAGCAGTACTTC
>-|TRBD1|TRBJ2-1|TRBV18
CASSKTGGDEQFF
TGTGCCAGCTCAAAGACAGGGGGCGATGAGCAGTTCTTC
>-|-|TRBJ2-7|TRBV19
CASSIPGGEQYF
TGTGCCAGTAGTATTCCTGGAGGAGAGCAGTACTTC
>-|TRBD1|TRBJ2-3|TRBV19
CASRTGGTDTQYF
TGTGCCAGTCGGACAGGGGGCACAGATACGCAGTATTTT
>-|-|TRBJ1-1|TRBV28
CASSLFQFGEAFF
TGTGCCAGCAGTTTATTCCAATTCGGGGAAGCTTTCTTT
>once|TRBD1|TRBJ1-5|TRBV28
CASSFSDRDNQPQHF
TGTGCCAGCAGTTTTTCCGACAGGGACAATCAGCCCCAGCATTTT
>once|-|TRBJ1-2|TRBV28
CASTGTFYGYTF
TGTGCCAGCACAGGAACCTTCTATGGCTACACCTTC
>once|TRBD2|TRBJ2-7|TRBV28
CATHSGGAYEQYF
TGTGCCACCCATAGCGGGGGGGCCTACGAGCAGTACTTC
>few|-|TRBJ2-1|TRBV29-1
CSALIWANEQFF
TGCAGCGCGTTGATATGGGCAAATGAGCAGTTCTTC
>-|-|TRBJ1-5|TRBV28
CAIEVAEDQPQHF
TGTGCCATCGAGGTGGCGGAGGATCAGCCCCAGCATTTT
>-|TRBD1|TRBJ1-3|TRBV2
CASTRQGSGNTIYF
TGTGCCAGCACCAGACAGGGGAGTGGAAACACCATATATTTT
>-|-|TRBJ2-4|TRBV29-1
CSGQGSSGSQYF
TGCAGCGGACAAGGGAGCTCCGGCAGTCAGTACTTC
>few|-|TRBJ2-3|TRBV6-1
CASSGSLTDTQYF
TGTGCCAGCAGTGGTAGTCTCACAGATACGCAGTATTTT
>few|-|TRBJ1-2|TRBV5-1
CASSPGGLPSHGYTF
TGCGCCAGCAGCCCGGGGGGACTGCCCAGCCATGGCTACACCTTC
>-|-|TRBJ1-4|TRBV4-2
CASKPDLSGRVGEKLFF
TGTGCCAGCAAACCCGATCTAAGTGGCAGGGTGGGTGAAAAACTGTTTTTT